This T cell receptor beta chain was captured by sequencing in a study of shared clonotypes between healthy human individuals. Points from the study as a whole: Despite large depth, sorted-subset datasets appeared incompletely sequenced.

The repertoire was sequenced with immunoSEQ multiplex PCR; TCRdb's copy has only in-frame clones and lacks some. This sample has 650,000 to 800,000 clones, with 55% to 75% found just once. The CDR3 is 12 amino acids. With 5 bases removed from V and 4 bases from J, the gap between germline ends came to 8 bases. Germline V gene sequence: CDR1 LNHNV, CDR2 YYDKDF (reference sequence). In regard to this clone: Its antigen is unidentified.

The source of this sequence is a woman aged 25-40 years in good health. Sequenced: memory CD4+ T cells sorted from blood. Described subset: CD45RA-negative fraction. The J gene is TRBJ2-5, the V gene TRBV15; D gene unclear. The CDR3 sequence: CATSYHVETQYF. The CDR3 DNA reads TGTGCCACCAGCTACCATGTAGAGACCCAGTACTTC.